This passage covers 29 T cell receptor beta chains from one sample sequenced in a study of control samples from healthy donors and cancer patients. Only in-frame clones appear in the TCRdb table, and some are missing; sequencing was by immunoSEQ multiplex PCR. The table has over 100,000 clones, 80% to 95% seen once; the top ten hold 4.5% to 7%. The sequenced material came from blood. The receptors shown here come from a man younger than 30 in good health.

This chain's CDR3 is CASSELSQGSRQYF. CDR3 sequence (DNA): TGCGCCAGCAGTGAGTTATCACAGGGGAGTCGCCAGTACTTC. The J gene is TRBJ2-7, the V gene TRBV10-1; 7 bases are a match to TRBD1. This CDR3 is 14 amino acids long. CDR1 WNHNN and CDR2 SYGVQD come from the germline V gene (reference sequence). J was trimmed by 10 bases and V by 1 base; bases with no gene match: 10.

This chain uses TRBV18 with TRBJ1-2, with TRBD1 identical over 11 bases. The V gene end was trimmed by 4 bases and the J gene end by 2 bases; junction bases not matched to a gene: 9. Germline V gene lookup returns CDR1 KGHSH and CDR2 LQKENI. The CDR3 is 17 residues long. CDR3 bases: TGTGCCAGCTCACTTAACGGACAGGGGGCGGTGAACTATGGCTACACCTTC. It yields the protein CASSLNGQGAVNYGYTF.

The CDR3 nucleotides are TGCGCCAGCAGCTACCGGGGGCAGGGCAACAATGAGCAGTTCTTC. Translation: CASSYRGQGNNEQFF. This rearrangement joins TRBV5-1 to TRBJ2-1; D may be TRBD1 or TRBD2 (6 bases each). Germline loops: CDR1 SGHRS, CDR2 YFSETQ. Deletions cut 3 bases from V and 5 bases from J, with 15 bases between. The CDR3 has 15 amino acids.

V and J are TRBV13 and TRBJ1-4; D remains ambiguous. The V and J ends lost 2 bases and 7 bases respectively, with 11 bases between them. This CDR3 spans 14 amino acids. The germline V gene has CDR1 PRHDT and CDR2 FYEKMQ (reference sequence). DNA for the CDR3: TGTGCCAGCAGCTTAAACGGACGGGGTGAAAAACTGTTTTTT. This encodes CASSLNGRGEKLFF.

This clone occurred a few times. The chain is built from TRBV5-1 and TRBJ1-2; TRBD1 agrees at 8 bases. The CDR3 sequence is 14 residues long. Germline lookup yields CDR1 SGHRS and CDR2 YFSETQ. V was clipped by 4 bases and J by 6 bases; unmatched bases: 8. CDR3 in amino acids: CASSVLGTGDGYTF. CDR3 DNA sequence: TGCGCCAGCAGCGTCCTCGGGACAGGAGATGGCTACACCTTC.

The chain carries TRBV5-1 and TRBJ2-7; TRBD1 might be the D (5 bases). The V end was cut by 6 bases, the J end by 4 bases, with 14 bases between. CDR1 is SGHRS and CDR2 is YFSETQ in the germline V gene. This CDR3 region has 13 residues. DNA of the CDR3: TGCGCCAGCAAAGGCAGGGAAATGTACGAGCAGTACTTC. It yields the protein CASKGREMYEQYF.

The V gene is TRBV6-6, the J gene TRBJ2-2, with 11 nucleotides matching TRBD1. V trimming: 6 bases; J trimming: 5 bases; junction bases outside the gene matches: 5. Germline CDR1 MNHNY, CDR2 SVGAGI (reference sequence). The CDR3 is 15 residues long. The CDR3 nucleotides read TGTGCCAGCAGAACCGGGACAGGGGGGACCGGGGAGCTGTTTTTT. As protein: CASRTGTGGTGELFF.

The chain combines TRBV19 with TRBJ1-2; D is possibly TRBD1 (5 bases). Germline V gene data show CDR1 as LNHDA and CDR2 as SQIVND (reference sequence). This CDR3 comprises 15 residues. V shed 5 bases and J shed 4 bases, with 17 bases lying between them. CDR3 sequence: CASSAQSLGLYGYTF. CDR3 sequence (DNA): TGTGCCAGTAGTGCACAGTCCTTGGGACTCTATGGCTACACCTTC. Drawing the rest from reference TRBV19 and TRBJ1-2, the complete variable domain is DGGITQSPKYLFRKEGQNVTLSCEQNLNHDAMYWYRQDPGQGLRLIYYSQIVNDFQKGDIAEGYSVSREKKESFPLTVTSAQKNPTAFYLCASSAQSLGLYGYTFGSGTRLTVV.

The chain recombines TRBV6-1 with TRBJ2-3; 10 positions match TRBD2. V lost 4 bases to trimming and J lost 2 bases; unmatched junction nucleotides: 6. Germline V CDR1 and CDR2: MNHNS, SASEGT. The CDR3 loop spans 16 amino acids. Here the CDR3 reads CASSAPAGGNTDTQYF. In DNA, the CDR3 is TGTGCCAGCAGTGCACCAGCGGGGGGGAACACAGATACGCAGTATTTT.

Written as DNA, the CDR3 is TGTGCCAGCAGCCCAAAATGGTGGTCGGGGCAGTGGGACGAGCAGTACTTC. This translates into CASSPKWWSGQWDEQYF. V gene TRBV7-9 combines with J gene TRBJ2-7, with D perhaps being TRBD1 or TRBD2 (5 bases each). Deletions cut 5 bases from V and 5 bases from J, with 25 bases between. Germline lookup yields CDR1 SEHNR and CDR2 FQNEAQ (reference sequence). This CDR3 has 17 amino acids.

The V and J genes are TRBV11-2 and TRBJ1-2, with D unresolved. Germline CDR1 is SGHAT and CDR2 is FQNNGV. The germline V and J ends were trimmed by 6 bases and 3 bases, with 5 bases remaining between them. CDR3 size: 11 residues. The CDR3 region has the DNA TGTGCCAGCAGTTCTTACTATGGCTACACCTTC. It encodes CASSSYYGYTF.

The J gene is TRBJ2-1, the V gene TRBV11-2; D remains ambiguous. The CDR3 consists of 14 residues. CDR1 is SGHAT and CDR2 is FQNNGV in the germline V gene. Trimming left V 2 bases short and J 3 bases short, with 8 bases between. DNA of the CDR3: TGTGCCAGCAGCTTAACAAGATACTACAATGAGCAGTTCTTC. Amino acid sequence: CASSLTRYYNEQFF.

This sequence joins TRBV11-2 and TRBJ2-3, with D maybe TRBD2 (6 bases). Trimming cost V 5 bases and J 1 base, with 13 bases left between them. The germline gives CDR1 SGHAT, CDR2 FQNNGV. The CDR3 contains 15 residues. The CDR3 region is CASSAGRGGTDTQYF. Here the CDR3 DNA reads TGTGCCAGCAGCGCTGGGCGGGGTGGCACAGATACGCAGTATTTT.

The chain recombines TRBV6-6 with TRBJ1-2; D ambiguous. Germline assignment: CDR1 MNHNY and CDR2 SVGAGI (reference sequence). Trimming took 6 bases from V and 1 from J, leaving 15 bases between them. The CDR3 runs 15 residues. CDR3 residues: CASSFWARINYGYTF. The CDR3 bases are TGTGCCAGCAGCTTCTGGGCGCGGATTAACTATGGCTACACCTTC.

This clone was seen more than once but under ten times. This chain uses TRBV30 with TRBJ1-3; D is unresolved. This CDR3 contains 16 residues. Trimming removed 0 bases from V and 0 bases from J, with 12 bases in between. Germline CDR1 and CDR2: GTSNPN and SVGIG (reference sequence). The CDR3 is CAWSVYPNLSGNTIYF. The CDR3 region has the DNA TGTGCCTGGAGTGTATATCCGAACCTCTCTGGAAACACCATATATTTT.

The chain combines TRBV29-1 with TRBJ2-3; D is uncertain. The CDR3 contains 15 residues. Germline V gives CDR1 SQVTM, CDR2 ANQGSEA. The ends were cut back, 7 bases at V and 0 bases at J, with 17 bases in the middle. CDR3 in amino acids: CSAPLSAPSTDTQYF. Written as DNA, the CDR3 is TGCAGCGCCCCCCTGTCGGCTCCTAGCACAGATACGCAGTATTTT.

The CDR3 region is CASSKGTWQGETDTQYF. In nucleotides, the CDR3 is TGTGCCAGTAGTAAAGGGACCTGGCAGGGGGAGACAGATACGCAGTATTTT. This chain uses TRBV19 with TRBJ2-3; 7 nucleotides match TRBD1. This CDR3 contains 17 residues. Germline V gives CDR1 LNHDA, CDR2 SQIVND (reference sequence). Unmatched junction bases numbered 13, after V lost 4 bases and J lost 3 bases.

The chain carries TRBV2 and TRBJ1-6; 9 positions match TRBD1. Trimming removed 6 bases from V and 9 bases from J; junction bases left unmatched: 12. Germline CDR1 is SNHLY and CDR2 is FYNNEI. The length of the CDR3 is 16 residues. The CDR3 sequence is CASSQAPRDRASPLHF. CDR3 nucleotides: TGTGCCAGCAGCCAAGCGCCCCGGGACAGGGCTTCACCCCTCCACTTT.

Regarding this clone: The germline gene is not matched at one end of the junction; a read error may be the cause. The chain carries TRBV2 and TRBJ1-4; 7 nucleotides line up with TRBD1. The length of the CDR3 is 12 residues. The germline V gene encodes CDR1 SNHLY and CDR2 FYNNEI. The CDR3 reads CASESTGAHGYF. DNA of the CDR3: TGTGCCAGCGAAAGCACAGGGGCCCACGGTTATTTT.

The count of this clone is one. J is TRBJ1-2 and V is TRBV24-1; TRBD1 agrees at 7 bases. This CDR3 spans 13 amino acids. V was pared by 6 bases and J by 1 base, with 1 base of the junction left unmatched. CDR1 and CDR2 from the germline V gene are KGHDR and SFDVKD. The chain's CDR3 is CATSTGVNYGYTF. DNA of the CDR3: TGTGCCACCAGTACAGGGGTTAACTATGGCTACACCTTC.

V usage is TRBV7-6 and J usage is TRBJ2-5, with 7 bases matching TRBD1. The CDR3 is made up of 15 amino acids. The germline V gene encodes CDR1 SGHVS and CDR2 FNYEAQ. Trimming removed 2 bases from V and 5 bases from J; junction bases left unmatched: 8. DNA for the CDR3: TGTGCCAGCAGCTTAAGGACAGGCACCTCCGAGACCCAGTACTTC. Translation: CASSLRTGTSETQYF.

V gene TRBV2 combines with J gene TRBJ1-3, with D maybe TRBD1 (5 bases). CDR1 is SNHLY, CDR2 FYNNEI, per germline. There are 13 residues in the CDR3. Trimming cost V 4 bases and J 7 bases, with 11 bases left between them. In nucleotides, the CDR3 is TGTGCCAGCAGTGGGGGGTTTCCGAACACCATATATTTT. It specifies CASSGGFPNTIYF.

This chain connects TRBV27 to TRBJ1-5, with D possibly matching TRBD1 (5 bases). Germline-derived CDR1 and CDR2 are MNHEY and SMNVEV (reference sequence). Trimming took off 6 bases at V and 1 base at J, with 10 bases between the two ends. The CDR3 runs 14 residues. The CDR3 DNA follows: TGTGCCAGCAGGCTGGGGGGGAGCAATCAGCCCCAGCATTTT. This codes for CASRLGGSNQPQHF.

In DNA, the CDR3 is TGTGCCAGCAGTTACCCCACGGGGGGAGGATACAATGAGCAGTTCTTC. Residues: CASSYPTGGGYNEQFF. The rearrangement links TRBV6-2 or TRBV6-3 to TRBJ2-1; TRBD2 matches at 7 bases. The CDR3 is 16 amino acids. CDR1 is MNHEY, CDR2 SVGEGT, per germline. J gave up 4 bases and V 2 bases, and 8 bases lay outside the gene matches.

In its sample, this clone was seen once. The chain combines TRBV5-1 with TRBJ2-7; either TRBD1 or TRBD2 may fit D (5 bases each). V was trimmed by 1 base and J by 0 bases, leaving 11 bases between them. The CDR3 length is 15 residues. Germline lookup yields CDR1 SGHRS and CDR2 YFSETQ. CDR3 DNA: TGCGCCAGCAGCTTGAGCACAGGACTCTCCTACGAGCAGTACTTC. Amino acids: CASSLSTGLSYEQYF.

This clone was seen only once. CDR3 sequence: CASSPLGYYGYTF. Written as DNA, the CDR3 is TGTGCCAGCAGTCCCCTGGGGTACTATGGCTACACCTTC. This chain joins TRBV25-1 and TRBJ1-2; D remains ambiguous. Trimming took 5 bases from V and 3 from J, leaving 10 bases between them. CDR3 length: 13 amino acids. Germline CDR1 is MGHDK and CDR2 is SYGVNS.

The chain has TRBV7-6 and TRBJ2-3; TRBD2 agrees at 11 bases. From germline, CDR1 is SGHVS and CDR2 FNYEAQ. The CDR3 is 16 amino acids. Unmatched junction bases numbered 2, after V lost 1 base and J lost 2 bases. In nucleotides, the CDR3 is TGTGCCAGCAGCTTAGAACTAGCGGGGGTCACAGATACGCAGTATTTT. Protein product: CASSLELAGVTDTQYF.

The rearrangement links TRBV6-5 to TRBJ1-6; possibly TRBD1 for D (5 bases). Germline V lookup: CDR1 MNHEY, CDR2 SVGAGI. The CDR3 is 13 amino acids. The V gene lost 8 bases and the J gene lost 10 bases, with 15 bases spanning the gap. The CDR3 spells CASAAGTVSPLHF. CDR3 sequence (DNA): TGTGCCAGCGCGGCAGGGACTGTCTCACCCCTCCACTTT.

J is TRBJ2-5 and V is TRBV5-1; D is perhaps TRBD1 or TRBD2 (7 bases each). Germline CDR1 and CDR2: SGHRS and YFSETQ. V was shortened by 0 bases and J by 1 base, with 10 bases between the two germline ends. The CDR3 is made up of 15 amino acids. Written as DNA, the CDR3 is TGCGCCAGCAGCTTGGCAGGGGGGGGCCAAGAGACCCAGTACTTC. It translates to CASSLAGGGQETQYF. Full variable domain (rest looked up from reference TRBV5-1 and TRBJ2-5): KAGVTQTPRYLIKTRGQQVTLSCSPISGHRSVSWYQQTPGQGLQFLFEYFSETQRNKGNFPGRFSGRQFSNSRSEMNVSTLELGDSALYLCASSLAGGGQETQYFGPGTRLLVL.